The present entry profiles one TCR beta chain with its context. Trimming cost V 3 bases and J 5 bases; bases outside gene matches: 5. CDR3 length: 14 amino acids. In germline, CDR1 is SGHRS, CDR2 YFSETQ. This specimen comes from a study of blood T cell repertoires in COVID-19. TCRdb's copy holds only in-frame clones and misses some; the assay was immunoSEQ multiplex PCR. The table records some 220,000 clones, more than 80% of them present only once. The receptor was derived from a woman aged 40 to 55 with acute COVID-19. The specimen was PBMCs or T cells enriched from blood (not recorded which). V and J are TRBV5-1 and TRBJ1-1; 9 bases match TRBD1. In DNA form, the CDR3 reads TGCGCCAGCAGCTCAGTGACAGGGGGAACTGAAGCTTTCTTT. This codes for CASSSVTGGTEAFF.